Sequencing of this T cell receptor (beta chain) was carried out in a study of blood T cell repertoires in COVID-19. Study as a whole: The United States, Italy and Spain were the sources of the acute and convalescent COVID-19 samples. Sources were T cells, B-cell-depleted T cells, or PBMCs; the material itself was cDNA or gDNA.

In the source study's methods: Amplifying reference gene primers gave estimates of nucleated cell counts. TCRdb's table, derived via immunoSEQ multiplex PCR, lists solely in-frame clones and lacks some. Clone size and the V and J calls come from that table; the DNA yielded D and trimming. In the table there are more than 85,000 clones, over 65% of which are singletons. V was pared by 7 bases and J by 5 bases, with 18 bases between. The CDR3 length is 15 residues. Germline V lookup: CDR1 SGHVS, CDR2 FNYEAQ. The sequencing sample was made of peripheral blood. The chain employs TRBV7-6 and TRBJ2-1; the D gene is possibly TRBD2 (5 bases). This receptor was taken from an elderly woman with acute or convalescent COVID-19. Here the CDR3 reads CASTAAGGFDNEQFF. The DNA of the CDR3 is TGTGCCAGCACCGCCGCTGGAGGCTTCGACAATGAGCAGTTCTTC.